This TCR beta chain came from a study of blood T cell repertoires in COVID-19. Study-wide background: There were acute and convalescent COVID-19 samples, and they came from the United States, Italy and Spain. The analysed material was cDNA or gDNA that came from T cells, B-cell-depleted T cells, or PBMCs.

The V gene end was trimmed by 4 bases and the J gene end by 4 bases; junction bases not matched to a gene: 8. There are 15 residues in the CDR3. From germline, CDR1 is LGHDT and CDR2 YNNKEL (reference sequence). Authors' methods: Quantification of nucleated cells was approximated via reference gene primer amplification. Produced via immunoSEQ multiplex PCR; TCRdb's table is partial and in-frame only. Clone size and V and J calls were adopted from that table, with D and trimming inferred from the DNA. The profile shows more than 95,000 clones, about 85% of them singletons. The chain recombines TRBV3-1 (or the pseudogene TRBV3-2) with TRBJ1-2, with 8 nucleotides matching TRBD1. Sequenced input: peripheral blood. The origin of this receptor is a man aged 45 to 65 in a cohort sampled during active COVID-19. Written as DNA, the CDR3 is TGTGCCAGCAGCCTCCATGACAGGGGTGCCTATGGCTACACCTTC. Its protein is CASSLHDRGAYGYTF.